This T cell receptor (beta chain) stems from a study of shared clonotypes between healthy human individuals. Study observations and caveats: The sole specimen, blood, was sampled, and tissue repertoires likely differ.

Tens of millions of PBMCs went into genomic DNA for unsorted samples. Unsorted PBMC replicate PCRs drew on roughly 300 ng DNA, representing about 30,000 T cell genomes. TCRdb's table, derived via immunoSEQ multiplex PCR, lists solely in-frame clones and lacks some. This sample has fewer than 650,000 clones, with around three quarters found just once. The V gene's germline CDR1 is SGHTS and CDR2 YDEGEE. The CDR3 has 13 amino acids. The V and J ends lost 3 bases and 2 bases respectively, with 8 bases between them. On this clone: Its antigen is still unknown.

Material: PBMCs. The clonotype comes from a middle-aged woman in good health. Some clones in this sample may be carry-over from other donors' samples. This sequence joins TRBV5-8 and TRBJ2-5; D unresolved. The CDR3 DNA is TGTGCCAGCAGCTCCCGTAGGCAAGAGACCCAGTACTTC. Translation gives CASSSRRQETQYF.